Each of the 13 T cell receptor beta chains below was sequenced from the same sample in a study of T-cell reconstitution after alpha-beta-depleted transplantation in children. Construction of the TCRbeta library involved unique molecular identifiers. TCRdb re-derived calls from the PCR reads in MiXCR, one entry per CDR3 protein. Here the sample spans hundreds of thousands of distinct CDR3 sequences, roughly 8.2% being singletons. The sequencing here drew on PBMCs, mostly from graft donor cells, taken 180 days after TCRalphabeta/CD19-depleted stem cell transplant. The source is a male patient between 10 and 17 years old who had a stem cell transplant for acute lymphoblastic leukemia, so the T cells may come from the graft donor.

This clonotype was recorded at least ten times. This chain connects TRBV10-3 to TRBJ2-1, with TRBD1 matching 7 bases. From germline, CDR1 is ENHRY and CDR2 SYGVKD. The V gene end was trimmed by 6 bases and the J gene end by 6 bases; junction bases not matched to a gene: 2. The CDR3 covers 12 residues. The CDR3 spells CAISRGTNEQFF. DNA for the CDR3: TGTGCCATCAGCAGGGGGACCAATGAGCAGTTCTTC.

The chain links TRBV7-9 to TRBJ2-2; no reliable D call. CDR1 and CDR2 from the germline V gene are SEHNR and FQNEAQ (reference sequence). V lost 4 bases to trimming and J lost 5 bases, with 20 bases between them. This CDR3 spans 17 amino acids. Here the CDR3 reads CASSSAAASLYTGELFF. Written as DNA, the CDR3 is TGTGCCAGCAGCTCCGCCGCCGCCTCCCTTTATACCGGGGAGCTGTTTTTT. The full variable domain, in which reference TRBV7-9 and TRBJ2-2 provide the parts outside the CDR3, is DTGVSQNPRHKITKRGQNVTFRCDPISEHNRLYWYRQTLGQGPEFLTYFQNEAQLEKSRLLSDRFSAERPKGSFSTLEIQRTEQGDSAMYLCASSSAAASLYTGELFFGEGSRLTVL.

Many counts were recorded for this clonotype. The rearrangement joins TRBV7-2 to TRBJ1-2, with TRBD1 identical over 7 bases. This CDR3 comprises 15 residues. The germline CDR1 and CDR2 sequences are SGHTA and FQGNSA. V was clipped by 1 base and J by 4 bases; unmatched bases: 6. CDR3 residues: CASSLEGQRVYGYTF. DNA for the CDR3: TGTGCCAGCAGCTTAGAGGGACAGCGAGTCTATGGCTACACCTTC.

This clonotype has at least ten counts. CDR3 residues: CASKILGAEQYF. The CDR3 region has the DNA TGTGCCAGTAAAATCCTCGGTGCGGAGCAGTACTTC. This sequence joins TRBV28 and TRBJ2-7; D gene ambiguous. V was clipped by 9 bases and J by 7 bases, with 16 bases between them. The CDR3 covers 12 residues. Germline V lookup: CDR1 MDHEN, CDR2 SYDVKM.

This clonotype has at least ten counts. This chain uses TRBV18 with TRBJ1-1; perhaps TRBD1 as D (5 bases). Trimming left V 4 bases short and J 4 bases short, with 7 bases between. The germline gives CDR1 KGHSH, CDR2 LQKENI. The CDR3 contains 12 residues. CDR3 residues: CASSHGATEAFF. The CDR3 nucleotides read TGTGCCAGCTCACACGGGGCCACTGAAGCTTTCTTT.

This clonotype occurred many times. CDR3 protein: CASSLFRGSGTEAFF. The CDR3 coding sequence is TGTGCCAGCAGTTTATTTCGGGGGTCAGGGACTGAAGCTTTCTTT. This chain joins TRBV28 and TRBJ1-1, with D possibly TRBD1 on 5 matching bases. Deletions cut 1 base from V and 5 bases from J, with 14 bases between. Germline CDR1 is MDHEN and CDR2 is SYDVKM. The CDR3 sequence is 15 residues long.

The sample holds many counts of this clonotype. V gene TRBV20-1 combines with J gene TRBJ2-5; D is unresolved. Germline V CDR1 and CDR2: DFQATT, SNEGSKA (reference sequence). V was cut by 0 bases and J by 5 bases, with 10 bases left in between. This CDR3 contains 13 residues. This CDR3 is CSARDVWRETQYF. In DNA, the CDR3 is TGCAGTGCTAGAGATGTGTGGCGGGAGACCCAGTACTTC.

The sample holds many counts of this clonotype. The rearrangement joins TRBV2 to TRBJ2-7; no clear D. Germline CDR1 SNHLY, CDR2 FYNNEI. The CDR3 has 12 residues. V dropped 4 bases and J dropped 4 bases, with 8 bases sitting between them. CDR3 loop: CASSVMAYEQYF. CDR3 coding DNA: TGTGCCAGCAGTGTGATGGCGTACGAGCAGTACTTC.

This clonotype was detected ten times or more. The chain is built from TRBV29-1 and TRBJ1-5; 7 bases are shared with TRBD1. V was clipped by 4 bases and J by 6 bases; unmatched bases: 6. From germline, CDR1 is SQVTM and CDR2 ANQGSEA. There are 13 residues in the CDR3. The CDR3, as DNA: TGCAGCGTTGCAGGACAGGAGAGTCAGCCCCAGCATTTT. It encodes CSVAGQESQPQHF.

This clonotype was observed many times. This sequence joins TRBV6-2 or TRBV6-3 and TRBJ1-5, with 9 bases matching TRBD1. There are 15 residues in the CDR3. The trim removed 6 bases at V and 6 bases at J, leaving 9 bases unmatched. The germline gives CDR1 MNHEY, CDR2 SVGEGT. In nucleotides, the CDR3 is TGTGCCAGCAGAGAAACAGGGGGCGGGGGTCAGCCCCAGCATTTT. Protein: CASRETGGGGQPQHF.

This clonotype was observed many times. The chain joins TRBV6-2 or TRBV6-3 to TRBJ2-7, with 9 bases fitting TRBD2. Germline CDR1 is MNHEY and CDR2 is SVGEGT. The CDR3 extends over 16 amino acids. After removal of 3 bases from V and 4 bases from J, the junction contained 10 bases not matched to a gene. The CDR3: CASSYGREGRRYEQYF. CDR3 bases: TGTGCCAGCAGTTATGGGCGGGAGGGCCGTAGATACGAGCAGTACTTC.

As for this clonotype: Since a much larger clone is just one base distant, this may be a read error. The V and J genes are TRBV3-1 and TRBJ2-7; no definite D call. Germline CDR1 LGHDT, CDR2 YNNKEL (reference sequence). This CDR3 comprises 14 residues. CDR3 amino acids: CGSSQGGPSYEQYF. DNA for the CDR3: TGTGGCAGCAGCCAAGGTGGGCCCTCCTACGAGCAGTACTTC.

This clonotype was counted between two and nine times. The chain has TRBV6-5 and TRBJ2-3; 8 bases are shared with TRBD1. The germline V gene has CDR1 MNHEY and CDR2 SVGAGI. The J segment lost 5 bases and the V segment lost 2 bases, leaving 9 bases of the junction unmatched. The CDR3 sequence is 16 residues long. This CDR3 reads CASSYGGTGAKDTQYF. CDR3 coding DNA: TGTGCCAGCAGTTACGGAGGGACAGGTGCGAAAGATACGCAGTATTTT.